A single TCR beta chain is shown here with its context. The data derive from a study of T cell changes during pregnancy in multiple sclerosis. Using immunoSEQ multiplex PCR, the repertoire was profiled, and TCRdb retains in-frame clones only, with some absent. The data contain 20,000 or so clones, about nine tenths of them singletons. Germline CDR1 reads MNHNS; CDR2 reads SASEGT. This CDR3 has 13 residues. Unmatched junction bases numbered 4, after V lost 5 bases and J lost 3 bases. This receptor was identified in a female donor in good health, enrolled as a control in a pregnancy study. The V call is TRBV6-1, the J call TRBJ2-7; 7 bases align to TRBD2. Here the sequenced sample was CD8+ T cells from peripheral blood mononuclear cells, taken in the third trimester of pregnancy. CDR3 DNA: TGTGCCAGCAGTCCCGGCGGGGGCTACGAGCAGTACTTC. This sequence encodes CASSPGGGYEQYF.